A single sample gave rise to the 25 T cell receptor beta chains below, sequenced in a study of T cell responses to AZD1222 COVID-19 vaccine. Libraries were prepared by immunoSEQ multiplex PCR; TCRdb keeps only in-frame clonotypes and omits some of them. Of 120,000 to 150,000 clones in the sample, around nine tenths were seen once. The specimen comprised peripheral blood, sampled on day 0 of AZD1222 vaccination. All receptors derive from an adult in good health.

The chain links TRBV7-2 to TRBJ2-1; D gene ambiguous. Germline V gene lookup returns CDR1 SGHTA and CDR2 FQGNSA. The CDR3 runs to 15 residues. Trimming cost V 1 base and J 0 bases, with 7 bases left between them. The DNA for the CDR3 is TGTGCCAGCAGCTTAGACCCAAGCTCCTACAATGAGCAGTTCTTC. Amino acids: CASSLDPSSYNEQFF.

V usage is TRBV5-1 and J usage is TRBJ1-5; D unresolved. The CDR3 loop spans 13 amino acids. Trimming removed 0 bases from V and 4 bases from J, with 5 bases in between. CDR1 is SGHRS, CDR2 YFSETQ, per germline. The CDR3 spells CASSLDANQPQHF. The CDR3 coding sequence is TGCGCCAGCAGCTTGGATGCGAATCAGCCCCAGCATTTT.

The chain employs TRBV15 and TRBJ1-5; D not certain. Germline assignment: CDR1 LNHNV and CDR2 YYDKDF (reference sequence). The ends were cut back, 1 base at V and 5 bases at J, with 3 bases in the middle. The CDR3 consists of 12 residues. Here the CDR3 DNA reads TGTGCCACCAGCAGAGTTGATCAGCCCCAGCATTTT. This translates into CATSRVDQPQHF.

The chain joins TRBV19 to TRBJ1-4; no definite D call. V was cut by 8 bases and J by 7 bases, with 17 bases left in between. Germline values: CDR1 LNHDA, CDR2 SQIVND (reference sequence). The CDR3 sequence is 14 residues long. CDR3 coding DNA: TGTGCCAGTGCCCCGGGCCCCGTCGGTGAAAAACTGTTTTTT. Its translation: CASAPGPVGEKLFF.

This chain links TRBV19 with TRBJ1-2; no clear D gene. The CDR3 loop spans 13 amino acids. Trimming pared 8 bases from V and 6 bases from J, leaving 16 bases between. Germline V gene lookup returns CDR1 LNHDA and CDR2 SQIVND (reference sequence). The CDR3 DNA is TGTGCCAGTGACGGCCGACAAGCTAATGGCTACACCTTC. Protein: CASDGRQANGYTF.

The chain combines TRBV5-5 with TRBJ1-4; perhaps TRBD1 as D (6 bases). This CDR3 comprises 16 residues. V gave up 0 bases and J gave up 6 bases, with 15 bases separating them. The germline gives CDR1 SGHKS, CDR2 YYEKEE (reference sequence). The CDR3 loop reads CASSLDTGGHHEKLFF. The CDR3 DNA follows: TGTGCCAGCAGCTTGGATACCGGGGGACATCATGAAAAACTGTTTTTT.

This chain links TRBV5-5 with TRBJ1-1; 11 bases agree with TRBD1. V was clipped by 5 bases and J by 0 bases; unmatched bases: 3. Germline V gene sequence: CDR1 SGHKS, CDR2 YYEKEE (reference sequence). CDR3 length: 15 residues. The CDR3 sequence: CASRGQGGLNTEAFF. The CDR3 nucleotides are TGTGCCAGCAGGGGACAGGGGGGACTGAACACTGAAGCTTTCTTT. The full variable domain, its missing parts supplied by reference TRBV5-5 and TRBJ1-1, is DAGVTQSPTHLIKTRGQQVTLRCSPISGHKSVSWYQQVLGQGPQFIFQYYEKEERGRGNFPDRFSARQFPNYSSELNVNALLLGDSALYLCASRGQGGLNTEAFFGQGTRLTVV.

This sequence joins TRBV10-2 and TRBJ2-3; TRBD2 is a possible D gene (5 bases). CDR1 is WSHSY and CDR2 is SAAADI in the germline V gene. V shed 5 bases and J shed 3 bases, with 12 bases lying between them. CDR3 length equals 14 residues. CDR3 loop: CASSRTSVTDTQYF. CDR3 bases: TGCGCCAGCAGTCGAACTAGTGTTACAGATACGCAGTATTTT.

The rearrangement links TRBV9 to TRBJ1-3, with D hard to call. Trimming cost V 4 bases and J 3 bases, with 11 bases left between them. This CDR3 has 14 amino acids. CDR1 and CDR2 (germline): SGDLS, YYNGEE. The CDR3 sequence: CASSQDPRGNTIYF. The CDR3 DNA is TGTGCCAGCAGCCAAGACCCCCGTGGAAACACCATATATTTT.

The chain links TRBV11-2 to TRBJ1-5; 8 nucleotides line up with TRBD1. The CDR3 runs 14 residues. Germline assignment: CDR1 SGHAT and CDR2 FQNNGV. V gave up 5 bases and J gave up 7 bases; unmatched junction bases: 7. DNA of the CDR3: TGTGCCAGCAGCGCAGGGGGCAAGGGACAGCCCCAGCATTTT. Translated, it gives CASSAGGKGQPQHF.

The rearrangement uses TRBV5-6 and TRBJ1-1, with a tentative D call TRBD1 (6 bases). CDR1 and CDR2 from the germline V gene are SGHDT and YYEEEE. The ends were cut back, 2 bases at V and 5 bases at J, with 16 bases in the middle. This CDR3 comprises 15 residues. CDR3 coding DNA: TGTGCCAGCAGCTTACTACAGGCAAGGGGGACTGAAGCTTTCTTT. It codes for CASSLLQARGTEAFF.

The chain uses TRBV5-1 and TRBJ1-3; unclear D gene. Germline V CDR1 and CDR2: SGHRS, YFSETQ. The V and J ends lost 1 base and 2 bases respectively, with 7 bases between them. The length of the CDR3 is 14 residues. For the CDR3, the DNA is TGCGCCAGCAGCTTGCCGGGGACTGGAAACACCATATATTTT. This codes for CASSLPGTGNTIYF.

The chain has TRBV18 and TRBJ1-1; 11 nucleotides line up with TRBD1. Germline assignment: CDR1 KGHSH and CDR2 LQKENI. Losses at the gene ends were 1 base for V and 4 bases for J; bases not matched to a gene: 5. This CDR3 comprises 16 residues. The CDR3 spells CASSPLGQGGGTEAFF. The CDR3 nucleotides read TGTGCCAGCTCACCACTGGGACAGGGGGGAGGCACTGAAGCTTTCTTT.

The V call is TRBV18, the J call TRBJ1-5; D gene unclear. The CDR3 covers 14 residues. Germline-derived CDR1 and CDR2 are KGHSH and LQKENI. The ends were cut back, 3 bases at V and 4 bases at J, with 10 bases in the middle. As DNA, the CDR3 is TGTGCCAGCTCACCGGGTTTGGCGAATCAGCCCCAGCATTTT. The encoded protein is CASSPGLANQPQHF. Variable domain in full (rest from reference TRBV18 and TRBJ1-5): NAGVMQNPRHLVRRRGQEARLRCSPMKGHSHVYWYRQLPEEGLKFMVYLQKENIIDESGMPKERFSAEFPKEGPSILRIQQVVRGDSAAYFCASSPGLANQPQHFGDGTRLSIL.

The genes are TRBV4-3 and TRBJ1-2, with D possibly being TRBD1 (5 bases). V was pared by 4 bases and J by 2 bases, with 8 bases between. Germline V gene data show CDR1 as LGHNA and CDR2 as YSLEER. This CDR3 is 13 amino acids long. The CDR3, as DNA: TGCGCCAGCAGCCCGGGGGACAACTATGGCTACACCTTC. Translation: CASSPGDNYGYTF.

DNA for the CDR3: TGTGCCAGCAGCGCCCCCCGGGGGCTTGAGCAGTTCTTC. Translated: CASSAPRGLEQFF. The chain combines TRBV9 with TRBJ2-1; D tentatively fits TRBD1 or TRBD2 (6 bases each). The germline V gene encodes CDR1 SGDLS and CDR2 YYNGEE. The CDR3 contains 13 residues. The germline V and J ends were trimmed by 3 bases and 9 bases, with 13 bases remaining between them.

A few counts support this clone. This chain connects TRBV5-4 to TRBJ1-1; a possible D gene is TRBD1 (6 bases). V lost 0 bases and J lost 0, with 12 bases in between. The germline CDR1 and CDR2 sequences are SGHNT and YYREEE (reference sequence). The CDR3 is 16 residues long. The CDR3 nucleotides read TGTGCCAGCAGCTTGGTCGGCAGGGGCATGAACACTGAAGCTTTCTTT. Translated, it gives CASSLVGRGMNTEAFF.

The chain uses TRBV27 and TRBJ2-7, with TRBD2 matching over 7 bases. CDR3 length: 17 amino acids. CDR1 is MNHEY, CDR2 SMNVEV, per germline (reference sequence). V was clipped by 3 bases and J by 4 bases; unmatched bases: 15. The CDR3 DNA is TGTGCCAGCAGTTTCTTTTTGGGGGGGAGTGGGCCGTACGAGCAGTACTTC. This encodes CASSFFLGGSGPYEQYF.

This clone was recorded a few times. The chain couples TRBV28 to TRBJ2-5, with 9 bases fitting TRBD1. CDR3 size: 15 residues. The germline CDR1 and CDR2 sequences are MDHEN and SYDVKM. Unmatched junction bases numbered 5, after V lost 3 bases and J lost 3 bases. The CDR3 protein is CASSLGQGGEETQYF. CDR3 bases: TGTGCCAGCAGTTTGGGACAGGGAGGTGAAGAGACCCAGTACTTC.

The rearrangement joins TRBV7-3 to TRBJ2-7; 10 bases align to TRBD1. J was trimmed by 3 bases and V by 3 bases; bases with no gene match: 5. The germline CDR1 and CDR2 sequences are SGHTA and FQGTGA. The CDR3 loop spans 15 amino acids. The CDR3 DNA is TGTGCCAGCAGCTTGACAGGGGGCGTTGGCTACGAGCAGTACTTC. This codes for CASSLTGGVGYEQYF. The whole variable domain, filled in from reference TRBV7-3 and TRBJ2-7, reads GAGVSQTPSNKVTEKGKYVELRCDPISGHTALYWYRQSLGQGPEFLIYFQGTGAADDSGLPNDRFFAVRPEGSVSTLKIQRTERGDSAVYLCASSLTGGVGYEQYFGPGTRLTVT.

The chain uses TRBV9 and TRBJ2-1, with no clear D. Germline assignment: CDR1 SGDLS and CDR2 YYNGEE. The ends were cut back, 1 base at V and 10 bases at J, with 9 bases in the middle. This CDR3 is 12 amino acids long. The CDR3 DNA is TGTGCCAGCAGCGTAACCGGTTTAGAGCAGTTCTTC. It yields the protein CASSVTGLEQFF.

V is TRBV18 and J is TRBJ1-5; 11 bases match TRBD1. Trimming took 3 bases from V and 1 from J; bases not matched to a gene: 8. CDR1 is KGHSH, CDR2 LQKENI, per germline. The CDR3 runs 18 residues. This chain's CDR3 is CASSPIRDRGTSNQPQHF. For the CDR3, the DNA is TGTGCCAGCTCACCGATCCGGGACAGGGGGACGAGCAATCAGCCCCAGCATTTT.

V gene TRBV12-5 combines with J gene TRBJ1-5; D remains unclear. The CDR3 loop spans 14 amino acids. Germline-derived CDR1 and CDR2 are LGHNT and FRNRAP. Trimming left V 7 bases short and J 2 bases short, with 12 bases between. In DNA, the CDR3 is TGTGCTAGTGCCAGGTGGGGTGGCAATCAGCCCCAGCATTTT. This encodes CASARWGGNQPQHF.

CDR3 in amino acids: CATSDARGEAFF. As DNA, the CDR3 is TGTGCCACCAGTGATGCAAGGGGTGAAGCTTTCTTT. The chain employs TRBV24-1 and TRBJ1-1, with D perhaps matching TRBD1 (5 bases). The CDR3 runs 12 residues. Germline V lookup: CDR1 KGHDR, CDR2 SFDVKD. Trimming removed 3 bases at V and 7 bases at J, with 8 bases between.

The rearrangement links TRBV10-3 to TRBJ1-6; possible D gene TRBD1, 5 bases. CDR1 is ENHRY, CDR2 SYGVKD, per germline. CDR3 size: 15 residues. V shed 3 bases and J shed 9 bases, with 15 bases lying between them. The CDR3 protein is CAISDGPGFLSPLHF. In DNA form, the CDR3 reads TGTGCCATCAGTGATGGCCCAGGGTTCCTTTCACCCCTCCACTTT.